A selection of T cell receptor beta chains follows, all from one sample in a study of Ad26.COV2.S vaccination and SARS-CoV-2 variants. Here immunoSEQ multiplex PCR was the method, and the copy in TCRdb shows in-frame clones only, minus some. The sample contains about 350,000 clones, about 88% of which appear only once. The sample consisted of peripheral blood, taken in a trial of Ad26.COV2.S vaccine versus placebo. These receptor sequences come from a person between 18 and 65 years old who received the Ad26.COV2.S COVID-19 vaccine or a placebo. The CDR3 runs from the conserved cysteine through the conserved F or W. D genes are given only for firm matches. Clone size is not always given. Where it is, it says once, few, many or a class for expanded clones.

clone_size: -
d_call: -
v_call: TRBV2
j_call: TRBJ1-5
cdr3_aa: CASSVGTEGYQPQHF
cdr3_nt: TGTGCCAGCAGTGTAGGGACCGAAGGGTATCAGCCCCAGCATTTT

clone_size: once
d_call: -
v_call: TRBV7-2
j_call: TRBJ2-6
cdr3_aa: CASKGRQGGANVLTF
cdr3_nt: TGTGCCAGCAAGGGTCGCCAGGGTGGGGCCAACGTCCTGACTTTC

clone_size: -
d_call: -
v_call: TRBV5-4
j_call: TRBJ1-6
cdr3_aa: CASSLGGNSPLHF
cdr3_nt: TGTGCCAGCAGCCTGGGAGGGAATTCACCCCTCCACTTT

clone_size: few
d_call: -
v_call: TRBV3-1/TRBV3-2
j_call: TRBJ1-5
cdr3_aa: CASSQERNQPQHF
cdr3_nt: TGTGCCAGCAGCCAGGAAAGGAATCAGCCCCAGCATTTT

clone_size: few
d_call: -
v_call: TRBV3-1/TRBV3-2
j_call: TRBJ1-4
cdr3_aa: CASSQDEGRRAKLFF
cdr3_nt: TGTGCCAGCAGCCAAGACGAGGGGCGCCGAGCAAAACTGTTTTTT

clone_size: -
d_call: -
v_call: TRBV6-1
j_call: TRBJ2-3
cdr3_aa: CASSEGVAWDTQYF
cdr3_nt: TGTGCCAGCAGTGAAGGTGTCGCGTGGGATACGCAGTATTTT

clone_size: many
d_call: -
v_call: TRBV2
j_call: TRBJ2-3
cdr3_aa: CASNLAMGADTQYF
cdr3_nt: TGTGCCAGCAATCTAGCGATGGGGGCAGATACGCAGTATTTT

clone_size: -
d_call: -
v_call: TRBV7-2
j_call: TRBJ1-3
cdr3_aa: CASSRQGYTIYF
cdr3_nt: TGTGCCAGCAGCCGCCAGGGTTACACCATATATTTT

clone_size: -
d_call: TRBD1
v_call: TRBV29-1
j_call: TRBJ1-2
cdr3_aa: CSVAGRGGYGYTF
cdr3_nt: TGCAGCGTAGCCGGCAGGGGGGGCTATGGCTACACCTTC

clone_size: -
d_call: TRBD1
v_call: TRBV6-6
j_call: TRBJ1-5
cdr3_aa: CASRPGTGAGEPQHF
cdr3_nt: TGTGCCAGCAGGCCGGGCACAGGGGCCGGGGAGCCCCAGCATTTT

clone_size: -
d_call: -
v_call: TRBV11-2
j_call: TRBJ2-1
cdr3_aa: CASTSANYNEQFF
cdr3_nt: TGTGCCAGCACTAGCGCGAATTACAATGAGCAGTTCTTC

clone_size: many
d_call: TRBD1
v_call: TRBV5-1
j_call: TRBJ1-1
cdr3_aa: CASSSVQGMNTEAFF
cdr3_nt: TGCGCCAGCAGCTCAGTACAGGGGATGAACACTGAAGCTTTCTTT

clone_size: -
d_call: TRBD1
v_call: TRBV4-1
j_call: TRBJ2-3
cdr3_aa: CASSHAQGADTQYF
cdr3_nt: TGCGCCAGCAGCCATGCACAGGGGGCAGATACGCAGTATTTT

clone_size: -
d_call: -
v_call: TRBV2
j_call: TRBJ1-1
cdr3_aa: CASSQYLEGAFF
cdr3_nt: TGTGCCAGCAGTCAGTACCTAGAGGGAGCTTTCTTT

clone_size: -
d_call: -
v_call: TRBV6-5
j_call: TRBJ1-3
cdr3_aa: CASSSGEGLTGNTIYF
cdr3_nt: TGTGCCAGCAGTTCCGGAGAGGGCCTCACTGGAAACACCATATATTTT

clone_size: -
d_call: -
v_call: TRBV28
j_call: TRBJ1-5
cdr3_aa: CASSVGRSNQPQHF
cdr3_nt: TGTGCCAGCAGTGTCGGCAGATCCAATCAGCCCCAGCATTTT

clone_size: many
d_call: -
v_call: TRBV11-2
j_call: TRBJ1-6
cdr3_aa: CASSLVYREDSPLHF
cdr3_nt: TGTGCCAGCAGCTTAGTGTACAGGGAGGATTCACCCCTCCACTTT

clone_size: -
d_call: TRBD2
v_call: TRBV6-5
j_call: TRBJ2-7
cdr3_aa: CASSPSGSGYEQYF
cdr3_nt: TGTGCCAGCAGTCCAAGCGGGAGTGGCTACGAGCAGTACTTC

clone_size: -
d_call: -
v_call: TRBV2
j_call: TRBJ1-5
cdr3_aa: CASSTHASNQPQHF
cdr3_nt: TGTGCCAGCAGTACCCACGCAAGCAATCAGCCCCAGCATTTT

clone_size: few
d_call: -
v_call: TRBV6-5
j_call: TRBJ1-6
cdr3_aa: CASSYEGRGGNSPLHF
cdr3_nt: TGTGCCAGCAGTTACGAGGGGAGGGGCGGGAATTCACCCCTCCACTTT

clone_size: -
d_call: -
v_call: TRBV11-3
j_call: TRBJ2-1
cdr3_aa: CASSLGGSDYNEQFF
cdr3_nt: TGTGCCAGCAGCTTAGGGGGGAGCGACTACAATGAGCAGTTCTTC

clone_size: -
d_call: -
v_call: TRBV27
j_call: TRBJ2-7
cdr3_aa: CASSPRPTITGYEQYF
cdr3_nt: TGTGCCAGCAGTCCCCGCCCGACTATTACGGGCTACGAGCAGTACTTC

clone_size: once
d_call: -
v_call: TRBV3-1/TRBV3-2
j_call: TRBJ1-3
cdr3_aa: CASSQDRTAGNTIYF
cdr3_nt: TGTGCCAGCAGCCAAGATCGGACAGCGGGAAACACCATATATTTT

clone_size: -
d_call: -
v_call: TRBV7-6
j_call: TRBJ2-7
cdr3_aa: CASSLIGFDLSYEQYF
cdr3_nt: TGTGCCAGCAGCTTAATAGGCTTCGACCTATCCTACGAGCAGTACTTC

clone_size: -
d_call: -
v_call: TRBV7-2
j_call: TRBJ1-1
cdr3_aa: CASSMEYPPSTEAFF
cdr3_nt: TGTGCCAGCAGCATGGAATACCCCCCTAGTACTGAAGCTTTCTTT

clone_size: many
d_call: -
v_call: TRBV10-1
j_call: TRBJ2-2
cdr3_aa: CASSGRSTGELFF
cdr3_nt: TGCGCCAGCAGTGGCAGATCCACCGGGGAGCTGTTTTTT

clone_size: once
d_call: TRBD1
v_call: TRBV7-2
j_call: TRBJ1-4
cdr3_aa: CASSHDRGRGHNEKLFF
cdr3_nt: TGTGCCAGCAGCCACGACAGGGGGAGGGGACATAATGAAAAACTGTTTTTT

clone_size: -
d_call: -
v_call: TRBV10-3
j_call: TRBJ1-2
cdr3_aa: CATTTGSYGYTF
cdr3_nt: TGTGCCACCACAACAGGGTCCTATGGCTACACCTTC

clone_size: -
d_call: -
v_call: TRBV12-3/TRBV12-4
j_call: TRBJ2-1
cdr3_aa: CASSPDSNEQFF
cdr3_nt: TGTGCCAGCAGTCCGGACTCCAATGAGCAGTTCTTC

clone_size: -
d_call: TRBD1
v_call: TRBV30
j_call: TRBJ2-5
cdr3_aa: CAWDTGQGGETQYF
cdr3_nt: TGTGCCTGGGACACGGGACAGGGGGGGGAGACCCAGTACTTC

clone_size: -
d_call: TRBD2
v_call: TRBV5-4
j_call: TRBJ2-2
cdr3_aa: CASSPGGTSGTRELFF
cdr3_nt: TGTGCCAGCAGCCCCGGGGGGACTAGCGGTACCAGGGAGCTGTTTTTT

clone_size: -
d_call: -
v_call: TRBV7-2
j_call: TRBJ1-1
cdr3_aa: CASGEVRGLRTEAFF
cdr3_nt: TGTGCCAGCGGAGAAGTACGGGGCCTGCGGACTGAAGCTTTCTTT

clone_size: -
d_call: -
v_call: TRBV11-2
j_call: TRBJ1-1
cdr3_aa: CASSLDRVSTEAFF
cdr3_nt: TGTGCCAGCAGCTTAGACAGGGTGAGCACTGAAGCTTTCTTT

clone_size: -
d_call: -
v_call: TRBV18
j_call: TRBJ2-2
cdr3_aa: CASLIRGNTGELFF
cdr3_nt: TGTGCCAGCTTAATCCGGGGGAACACCGGGGAGCTGTTTTTT

clone_size: -
d_call: TRBD2
v_call: TRBV5-1
j_call: TRBJ2-3
cdr3_aa: CASSLLPMSGTSGSTDTQYF
cdr3_nt: TGCGCCAGCAGCTTACTCCCTATGAGTGGGACTAGCGGGAGTACAGATACGCAGTATTTT

clone_size: -
d_call: TRBD1
v_call: TRBV28
j_call: TRBJ1-2
cdr3_aa: CASSPGQGPSYGYTF
cdr3_nt: TGTGCCAGCAGTCCAGGACAGGGCCCAAGCTATGGCTACACCTTC

clone_size: -
d_call: -
v_call: TRBV7-2
j_call: TRBJ2-5
cdr3_aa: CASSLSTLSGTQYF
cdr3_nt: TGTGCCAGCAGCTTATCGACTCTTAGCGGGACCCAGTACTTC

clone_size: -
d_call: TRBD2
v_call: TRBV28
j_call: TRBJ2-7
cdr3_aa: CASSLSAGVAEQYF
cdr3_nt: TGTGCCAGCAGTTTATCGGCGGGAGTCGCCGAGCAGTACTTC